These T cell receptor beta chains were read from a single sample in a study of blood T cell repertoires in COVID-19. Produced via immunoSEQ multiplex PCR; TCRdb's table is partial and in-frame only. The data show 27,000 or so clones, about 80% seen once. What was sequenced was peripheral blood. All receptors derive from a man in his sixties or seventies with active COVID-19. CDR3s include the opening cysteine and the closing phenylalanine or tryptophan.

TRBV28	12	TRBJ1-3	CASRTAGNTIYF
TRBV9	15	TRBJ2-1	CASTQGGLYPNEQFF
TRBV7-6	16	TRBJ2-7	CASSLVTSGSPYEQYF
TRBV9	15	TRBJ1-3	CASSVHRDSGNTIYF
TRBV6-5	15	TRBJ2-3	CASLDRDSLQDTQYF
TRBV2	14	TRBJ1-4	CASRTGSTNEKLFF
TRBV3-1/TRBV3-2	17	TRBJ2-7	CASSQEGLAGLTYEQYF
TRBV2	14	TRBJ2-3	CASRRTGSSDTQYF
TRBV2	16	TRBJ2-3	CASSEQSGGYTDTQYF
TRBV3-1/TRBV3-2	15	TRBJ2-5	CASSPWGLLGETQYF
TRBV2	14	TRBJ1-1	CASSGQGFVTEAFF
TRBV2	12	TRBJ1-2	CAAVNYNYGYTF
TRBV27	14	TRBJ2-7	CASSLSPSSYEQYF
TRBV4-2	17	TRBJ1-2	CASSQGRGGQVVSGYTF
TRBV20-1	14	TRBJ2-3	CSASGGGVTDTQYF
TRBV15	15	TRBJ1-1	CATSRGGQGPGEAFF
TRBV9	13	TRBJ2-3	CASSVGGLDTQYF
TRBV30	13	TRBJ2-5	CAWSTTGVKTQYF
TRBV7-8	14	TRBJ1-2	CASSLAGSNYGYTF
TRBV6-5	15	TRBJ2-2	CASSPTGGVAGELFF
TRBV7-9	15	TRBJ2-7	CASSLGGQGPYEQYF
TRBV28	16	TRBJ2-1	CASSLRTSGRRNEQFF
TRBV9	17	TRBJ1-2	CASSVGAGQGAGNGYTF
TRBV19	14	TRBJ2-1	CASSGGQSYNEQFF
TRBV20-1	15	TRBJ2-7	CSASWGGPGTYEQYF
TRBV27	11	TRBJ2-5	CASRQGGTQYF
TRBV7-2	16	TRBJ1-4	CASSLGDSLTNEKLFF
TRBV27	20	TRBJ2-1	CANAGPGQGAAGGLYNEQFF
TRBV6-5	15	TRBJ2-3	CASRNSGASTDTQYF
TRBV11-2	14	TRBJ1-4	CASSFGTGVKKLFF
TRBV27	14	TRBJ1-1	CASSLLGGNTEAFF
TRBV2	13	TRBJ1-5	CASSRQDYQPQHF
TRBV3-1/TRBV3-2	14	TRBJ1-1	CASSRQGRVTEAFF
TRBV15	15	TRBJ2-3	CATSGSTGHQGTQYF
TRBV5-1	16	TRBJ2-7	CASSLKQGQIGYEQYF
TRBV7-9	14	TRBJ2-3	CASSTGTSAHTQYF
TRBV5-1	16	TRBJ2-1	CASSVRLAGKYNEQFF
TRBV2	16	TRBJ1-2	CASSEALHRLTNGYTF
TRBV6-5	12	TRBJ2-7	CASSSGGGEQYF
TRBV10-3	14	TRBJ2-3	CAIGQGTTTDTQYF
TRBV6-5	16	TRBJ1-3	CASSYSPGFSGNTIYF
TRBV5-1	15	TRBJ1-2	CASSLSPLTNYGYTF
TRBV16	15	TRBJ2-7	CASNLQGQGAREQYF
TRBV19	14	TRBJ2-1	CASSVRVAGNEQFF
TRBV30	13	TRBJ2-7	CAWSAEEGYEQYF
TRBV7-9	15	TRBJ2-6	CASSLGQPGANVLTF
TRBV28	16	TRBJ2-2	CASSPLAGVKAGELFF
TRBV18	15	TRBJ1-1	CASSPRQETNTEAFF
TRBV11-2	15	TRBJ1-2	CASSTQRQVNYGYTF
TRBV19	11	TRBJ2-1	CASSIGEEQFF
TRBV27	14	TRBJ2-1	CASRLAGFMNEQFF
TRBV11-2	16	TRBJ2-1	CASSLGEYNQNNEQFF
TRBV27	14	TRBJ2-7	CASSVRGGPYEQYF
TRBV19	16	TRBJ2-1	CASSIQAAGGRNEQFF